This T cell receptor (beta chain) derives from a study of identifying expanded T cells in peripheral blood. The CDR3 covers 15 residues. The V gene's germline CDR1 is MRHNA and CDR2 SNTAGT. V trimming: 5 bases; J trimming: 4 bases; junction bases outside the gene matches: 3. During the collection period, no donor immune events like infections were recorded. As regards this clone: Its antigen is as yet unknown.

TCRdb's copy holds only in-frame clones and misses some; the assay was immunoSEQ multiplex PCR. The sample includes 45,000 to 60,000 clones, around four fifths of them seen just once. Broader study findings: Variance in clone template counts between approximately two-week samples significantly increased with total template count across all healthy donors. Technical replicates showed about 1.2 changed clones; two weeks 15 to 20; four weeks 19.

The receptor was derived from a person between 18 and 69 years old in good health. The chain carries TRBV6-4 and TRBJ2-3; 13 nucleotides align to TRBD2. The specimen was blood. CDR3 sequence reads: CASSLTSGGSDTQYF. The CDR3, as DNA: TGTGCCAGCAGTTTGACTAGCGGGGGGTCAGATACGCAGTATTTT.